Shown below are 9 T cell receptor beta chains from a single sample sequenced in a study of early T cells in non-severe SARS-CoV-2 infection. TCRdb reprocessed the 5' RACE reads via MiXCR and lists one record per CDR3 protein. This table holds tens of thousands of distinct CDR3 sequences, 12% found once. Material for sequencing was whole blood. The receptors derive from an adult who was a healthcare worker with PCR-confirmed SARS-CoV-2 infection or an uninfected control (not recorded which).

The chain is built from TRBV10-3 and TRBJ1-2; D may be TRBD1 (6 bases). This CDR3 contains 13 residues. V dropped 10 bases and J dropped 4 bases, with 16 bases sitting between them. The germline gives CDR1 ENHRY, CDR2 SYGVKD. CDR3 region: CATRDTNIYGYTF. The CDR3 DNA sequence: TGTGCCACCCGGGACACCAATATCTATGGCTACACCTTC.

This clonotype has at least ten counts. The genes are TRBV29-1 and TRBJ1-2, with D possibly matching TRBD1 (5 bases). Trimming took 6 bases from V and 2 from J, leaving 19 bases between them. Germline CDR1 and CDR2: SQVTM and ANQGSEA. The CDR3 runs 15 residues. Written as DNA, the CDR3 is TGCAGCGTCGCGGGAATACCGGGACTGAACTATGGCTACACCTTC. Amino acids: CSVAGIPGLNYGYTF.

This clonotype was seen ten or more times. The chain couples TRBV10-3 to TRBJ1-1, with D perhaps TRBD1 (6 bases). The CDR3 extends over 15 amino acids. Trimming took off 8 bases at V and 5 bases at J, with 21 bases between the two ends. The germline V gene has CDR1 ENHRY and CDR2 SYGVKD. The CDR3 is CAIGEGRGGTTEAFF. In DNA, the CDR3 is TGTGCCATCGGAGAGGGTCGGGGAGGGACAACTGAAGCTTTCTTT.

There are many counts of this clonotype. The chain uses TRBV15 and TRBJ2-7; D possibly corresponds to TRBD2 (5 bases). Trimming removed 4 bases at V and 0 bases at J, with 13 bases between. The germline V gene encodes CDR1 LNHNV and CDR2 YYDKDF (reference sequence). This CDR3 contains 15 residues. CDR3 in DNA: TGTGCCACCAGCACCCTGGCGGGTAGCTCCTACGAGCAGTACTTC. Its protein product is CATSTLAGSSYEQYF. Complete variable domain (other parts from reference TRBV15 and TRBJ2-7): DAMVIQNPRYQVTQFGKPVTLSCSQTLNHNVMYWYQQKSSQAPKLLFHYYDKDFNNEADTPDNFQSRRPNTSFCFLDIRSPGLGDTAMYLCATSTLAGSSYEQYFGPGTRLTVT.

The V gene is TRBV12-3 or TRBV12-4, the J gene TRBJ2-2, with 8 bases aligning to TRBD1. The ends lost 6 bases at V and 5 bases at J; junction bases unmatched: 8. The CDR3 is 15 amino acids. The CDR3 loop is CASRDQGAGTGELFF. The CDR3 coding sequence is TGTGCCAGCAGGGACCAGGGGGCAGGGACCGGGGAGCTGTTTTTT.

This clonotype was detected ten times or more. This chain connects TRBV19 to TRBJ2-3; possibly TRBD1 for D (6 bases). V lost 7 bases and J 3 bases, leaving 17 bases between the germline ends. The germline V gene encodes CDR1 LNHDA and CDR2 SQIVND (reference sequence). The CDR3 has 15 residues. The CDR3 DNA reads TGTGCCAGTACCCCCACCGGGACATTTACAGATACGCAGTATTTT. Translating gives CASTPTGTFTDTQYF.

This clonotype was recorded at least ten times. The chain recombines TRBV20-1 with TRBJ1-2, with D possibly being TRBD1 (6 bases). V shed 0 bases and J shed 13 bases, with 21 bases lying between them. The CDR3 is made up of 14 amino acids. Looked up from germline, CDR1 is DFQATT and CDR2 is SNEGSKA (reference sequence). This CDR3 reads CSARESGGVGYSTF. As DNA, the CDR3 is TGCAGTGCTAGAGAATCGGGGGGCGTGGGATATAGCACCTTC.

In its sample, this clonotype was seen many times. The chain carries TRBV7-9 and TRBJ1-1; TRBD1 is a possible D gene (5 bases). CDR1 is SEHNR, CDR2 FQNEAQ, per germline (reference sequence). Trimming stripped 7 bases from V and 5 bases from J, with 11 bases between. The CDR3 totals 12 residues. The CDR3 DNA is TGTGCCAGCACTAGGGGTGGAACTGAAGCTTTCTTT. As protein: CASTRGGTEAFF.

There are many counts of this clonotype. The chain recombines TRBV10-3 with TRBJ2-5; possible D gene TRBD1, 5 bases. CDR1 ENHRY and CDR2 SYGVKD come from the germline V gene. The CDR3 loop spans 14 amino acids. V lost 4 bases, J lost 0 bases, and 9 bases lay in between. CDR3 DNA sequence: TGTGCCATCAGTGTAGGGGCAGACCAAGAGACCCAGTACTTC. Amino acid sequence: CAISVGADQETQYF.